Listed below are T cell receptor beta chains from one sample, sequenced in a study of shared clonotypes between healthy human individuals. TCRdb's copy holds only in-frame clones and misses some; the assay was immunoSEQ multiplex PCR. The table includes some 2,100,000 clones, 90% to 95% detected once. Sequencing was performed on naive CD8+ T cells from PBMCs. These receptors were taken from a man aged 18 to 29 in good health. Some clones in this sample may be carry-over from other donors' samples. CDR3s include the opening cysteine and the closing phenylalanine or tryptophan. D genes are given only for firm matches. Not every row has a clone size; where given, it reads once, few, many or a size class.

v_gene	abundance	d_gene	j_gene	CDR3nt	CDR3aa
TRBV28	-	-	TRBJ1-6	TGTGCCAGCAGTTTATCCCCGGGTTCACCCCTCCACTTT	CASSLSPGSPLHF
TRBV27	-	TRBD2	TRBJ2-7	TGTGCCAGCAGCACGGAAGTAGCGGGAGGGAGATACGAGCAGTACTTC	CASSTEVAGGRYEQYF
TRBV28	once	-	TRBJ2-1	TGTGCCAGCACCTTCTGGGCCAACCGCCGCATTGAGCAGTTCTTC	CASTFWANRRIEQFF
TRBV7-6	-	-	TRBJ1-4	TGTGCCAGCAGCTTAAACCCGAATCTTAATGAAAAACTGTTTTTT	CASSLNPNLNEKLFF
TRBV7-6	-	TRBD2	TRBJ2-1	TGTGCCAGCAGCCGGGTGGGGGGGAATGAGCAGTTCTTC	CASSRVGGNEQFF
TRBV5-1	-	TRBD1	TRBJ1-4	TGCGCCAGCAGCTTGGACAGGGGGCGCGAAAAACTGTTTTTT	CASSLDRGREKLFF
TRBV4-1	-	-	TRBJ1-5	TGCGCCAGCAGCCAAGTGTCTGGAGGGCAGCCCCAGCATTTT	CASSQVSGGQPQHF
TRBV13	-	-	TRBJ2-2	TGTGCCAGCAGCTTAGGCTCCCGGCTAGTTATCGCCGGGGAGCTGTTTTTT	CASSLGSRLVIAGELFF
TRBV5-3	-	-	TRBJ2-3	TGTGCCAGAAGCTTGAACGTCAGGGGCACAGATACGCAGTATTTT	CARSLNVRGTDTQYF
TRBV10-2	-	-	TRBJ2-1	TGCGCCAGCGCCGACCGAAACTCCTACAATGAGCAGTTCTTC	CASADRNSYNEQFF